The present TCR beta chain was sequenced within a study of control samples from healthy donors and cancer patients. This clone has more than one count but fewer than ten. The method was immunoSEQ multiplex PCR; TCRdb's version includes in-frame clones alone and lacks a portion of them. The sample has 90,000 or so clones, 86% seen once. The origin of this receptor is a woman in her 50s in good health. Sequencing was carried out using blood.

CDR3 sequence (DNA): TGTGCCAGCAGACCAATGGGACAGGGTAATGAAAAACTGTTTTTT. Encoded protein: CASRPMGQGNEKLFF. The genes are TRBV27 and TRBJ1-4; 9 bases are shared with TRBD1. CDR3 length: 15 residues. Germline assignment: CDR1 MNHEY and CDR2 SMNVEV (reference sequence). Losses at the gene ends were 6 bases for V and 4 bases for J; bases not matched to a gene: 6.